A selection of T cell receptor beta chains follows, all from one sample in a study of cytomegalovirus exposure and HLA in healthy donors. Some clones are missing from TCRdb's copy, which holds only in-frame ones; the method was immunoSEQ multiplex PCR. Reported are about 130,000 clones; the ten largest clones contain over 1.5%. The sample comprised PBMCs. The receptors originated from a man aged 18 to 30 in good health and CMV-seronegative. CDR3s include the opening cysteine and the closing phenylalanine or tryptophan. Each record gives: D gene, V gene, J gene, CDR3 length, CDR3 protein, CDR3 DNA. A D gene is named only where the DNA matches it firmly.

.	TRBV6-6	TRBJ1-1	12	CASSLDRDEAFF	TGTGCCAGCAGTCTGGACCGGGATGAAGCTTTCTTT
.	TRBV12-5	TRBJ2-3	14	CASGLDSSTDTQYF	TGTGCTAGTGGTTTGGACAGCAGCACAGATACGCAGTATTTT
.	TRBV6-6	TRBJ2-1	14	CASSYVGLYNEQFF	TGTGCCAGCAGTTACGTGGGACTTTACAATGAGCAGTTCTTC
TRBD2	TRBV7-2	TRBJ2-1	15	CASSLVERGYNEQFF	TGTGCCAGCAGCTTAGTCGAGCGGGGCTACAATGAGCAGTTCTTC
.	TRBV27	TRBJ1-1	15	CASSFGYGVVTEAFF	TGTGCCAGCAGTTTTGGTTACGGGGTTGTCACTGAAGCTTTCTTT
.	TRBV6-5	TRBJ1-4	14	CASSRTADNEKLFF	TGTGCCAGCAGTCGGACAGCCGATAATGAAAAACTGTTTTTT
.	TRBV10-3	TRBJ1-4	14	CAISEGGTNEKLFF	TGTGCCATCAGTGAGGGGGGCACAAATGAAAAACTGTTTTTT
TRBD1	TRBV9	TRBJ1-3	18	CASSVAPRTGGSGNTIYF	TGTGCCAGCAGCGTAGCCCCTAGGACAGGAGGCTCTGGAAACACCATATATTTT
.	TRBV29-1	TRBJ1-3	14	CSAYRDNSGNTIYF	TGCAGCGCGTACCGGGATAACTCTGGAAACACCATATATTTT
.	TRBV7-2	TRBJ2-1	14	CASTTRGPANEQFF	TGTGCCAGCACCACCAGGGGTCCGGCCAATGAGCAGTTCTTC
.	TRBV28	TRBJ1-2	12	CASSLQGYGYTF	TGTGCCAGCAGTTTACAGGGATATGGCTACACCTTC
.	TRBV6-4	TRBJ2-7	12	CASNFLSYEQYF	TGTGCCAGCAATTTCCTCTCCTACGAGCAGTACTTC
TRBD2	TRBV2	TRBJ2-6	18	CASSGGRRGGSGANVLTF	TGTGCCAGCAGTGGGGGACGGCGGGGGGGATCTGGGGCCAACGTCCTGACTTTC
.	TRBV11-3	TRBJ2-7	15	CASSLDPISSYEQYF	TGTGCCAGCAGCTTAGATCCCATCAGCTCCTACGAGCAGTACTTC
.	TRBV6-5	TRBJ1-5	13	CASKGGVQQPQHF	TGTGCCAGCAAGGGCGGGGTGCAGCAGCCCCAGCATTTT
TRBD2	TRBV18	TRBJ2-2	17	CASSPASGGAITGELFF	TGTGCCAGCTCACCGGCTAGCGGGGGGGCGATCACCGGGGAGCTGTTTTTT
.	TRBV7-6	TRBJ2-7	14	CASSLRTGRDEQYF	TGTGCCAGCAGCTTACGGACAGGGAGGGACGAGCAGTACTTC
.	TRBV27	TRBJ2-7	13	CASRLTQSYEQYF	TGTGCCAGCAGGTTAACTCAATCCTACGAGCAGTACTTC
.	TRBV9	TRBJ1-4	15	CASSGGGSRGEKLFF	TGTGCCAGCAGCGGTGGCGGGTCCCGCGGGGAAAAACTGTTTTTT
TRBD2	TRBV6-5	TRBJ2-1	15	CASSKLAGGYNEQFF	TGTGCCAGCAGCAAACTAGCGGGAGGGTACAATGAGCAGTTCTTC
TRBD2	TRBV6-1	TRBJ2-7	15	CASSHSAGTTYEQYF	TGTGCCAGCAGCCATTCAGCGGGGACGACCTACGAGCAGTACTTC
.	TRBV10-3	TRBJ1-1	15	CAISDFTRLAEEAFF	TGTGCCATCAGTGACTTTACACGACTCGCTGAAGAAGCTTTCTTT
TRBD2	TRBV7-2	TRBJ2-2	15	CASSSSGMNTGELFF	TGTGCCAGCAGCTCTAGCGGGATGAACACCGGGGAGCTGTTTTTT
.	TRBV29-1	TRBJ2-7	15	CSVEGSSDSSYEQYF	TGCAGCGTTGAAGGGTCTAGCGACTCTTCCTACGAGCAGTACTTC
TRBD2	TRBV6-6	TRBJ2-5	13	CASRGLVAETQYF	TGTGCCAGCAGGGGACTAGTGGCAGAGACCCAGTACTTC
TRBD2	TRBV29-1	TRBJ2-1	14	CSVEGSGRMNEQFF	TGCAGCGTTGAAGGTAGCGGGAGGATGAATGAGCAGTTCTTC
TRBD1	TRBV28	TRBJ1-5	16	CASSPHLGQVNQPQHF	TGTGCCAGCAGCCCGCACCTCGGACAGGTCAATCAGCCCCAGCATTTT
TRBD1	TRBV7-3	TRBJ1-1	15	CASSPSGTGTTEAFF	TGTGCCAGCAGCCCCTCCGGGACAGGGACCACTGAAGCTTTCTTT
.	TRBV14	TRBJ2-7	12	CASSEQVGEQYF	TGTGCCAGCAGCGAGCAGGTTGGCGAGCAGTACTTC
TRBD1	TRBV19	TRBJ2-7	18	CASSRDKPVWDRVYEQYF	TGTGCCAGTAGTAGAGACAAACCGGTATGGGACAGGGTGTACGAGCAGTACTTC
TRBD1	TRBV9	TRBJ1-1	13	CASSATGVTEAFF	TGTGCCAGCAGCGCGACAGGGGTAACTGAAGCTTTCTTT
.	TRBV9	TRBJ1-3	14	CASSVVSSGNTIYF	TGTGCCAGCAGCGTAGTCAGTTCTGGAAACACCATATATTTT
.	TRBV2	TRBJ2-7	12	CASRGAAYEQYF	TGTGCCAGCAGGGGGGCAGCCTACGAGCAGTACTTC
TRBD2	TRBV5-1	TRBJ2-3	16	CASSFATSGYTDTQYF	TGCGCCAGCAGCTTCGCGACTAGCGGGTACACAGATACGCAGTATTTT
TRBD1	TRBV7-9	TRBJ2-5	16	CASSLGQGTAQETQYF	TGTGCCAGCAGCTTAGGACAGGGAACCGCCCAAGAGACCCAGTACTTC
TRBD1	TRBV11-3	TRBJ2-7	15	CASSFPGQGSYEQYF	TGTGCCAGCAGCTTTCCGGGACAGGGGTCCTACGAGCAGTACTTC
TRBD1	TRBV25-1	TRBJ1-4	15	CASSEKTGTSEKLFF	TGTGCCAGCAGTGAAAAGACAGGGACAAGTGAAAAACTGTTTTTT
TRBD2	TRBV7-8	TRBJ2-1	17	CASSGRSSGATYNEQFF	TGTGCCAGCAGCGGGCGATCTAGCGGGGCGACCTACAATGAGCAGTTCTTC
.	TRBV9	TRBJ1-1	13	CASSVRGGTEAFF	TGTGCCAGCAGCGTAAGAGGGGGTACTGAAGCTTTCTTT
TRBD2	TRBV6-5	TRBJ2-1	14	CASSASGGANEQFF	TGTGCCAGCAGCGCTAGCGGGGGTGCAAATGAGCAGTTCTTC
.	TRBV5-1	TRBJ1-6	15	CASSLAGSYNSPLHF	TGCGCCAGCAGCTTGGCCGGGTCTTATAATTCACCCCTCCACTTT
.	TRBV11-3	TRBJ2-7	14	CASSPPAGNYEQYF	TGTGCCAGCAGCCCACCCGCAGGGAACTACGAGCAGTACTTC
.	TRBV7-9	TRBJ2-7	13	CASSSRQSYEQYF	TGTGCCAGCAGCTCGCGACAGTCCTACGAGCAGTACTTC
.	TRBV29-1	TRBJ2-5	11	CSVGLQETQYF	TGCAGCGTCGGACTCCAGGAGACCCAGTACTTC
.	TRBV18	TRBJ1-2	11	CASSPMDSYTF	TGTGCCAGCTCACCCATGGACAGTTACACCTTC
TRBD1	TRBV19	TRBJ1-2	13	CASSYRDRVGYTF	TGTGCCAGTAGCTACCGGGACAGGGTTGGCTACACCTTC
.	TRBV10-1	TRBJ1-2	8	CAHGGYTF	TGCGCCCACGGTGGCTACACCTTC
.	TRBV6-5	TRBJ1-6	15	CASSYSRNENSPLHF	TGTGCCAGCAGTTACTCGAGGAACGAAAATTCACCCCTCCACTTT